This TCR beta chain appears in the sequencing data of a study of read filtering for tumor transcriptome and immune sequencing. Overall study context: By R-ISS, stages I, II and III held approximately 8, 16 and 7 patients.

This library used about 400 ng RNA and molecular barcoded adaptors spanning alpha/delta and beta/gamma chains. TCRdb called the reads again in MiXCR, with one record for every CDR3 protein. The sample has approximately 20,000 distinct CDR3 sequences, around 21% seen once. This clonotype showed up many times. Every patient had bone marrow sampled while the disease was active. The V segment lost 5 bases and the J segment 2 bases; nucleotides outside the gene matches: 5. The V gene's germline CDR1 is DFQATT and CDR2 SNEGSKA (reference sequence). The CDR3 is 13 amino acids. The rearrangement joins TRBV20-1 to TRBJ1-2; 7 bases fit TRBD1. The TCR sequence derives from a donor at least 40 years old with multiple myeloma. The sequenced sample was a population of CD138-negative cells sorted from bone marrow. The CDR3 reads CSAGQERNYGYTF. The DNA for the CDR3 is TGCAGTGCTGGACAGGAGCGGAACTATGGCTACACCTTC.